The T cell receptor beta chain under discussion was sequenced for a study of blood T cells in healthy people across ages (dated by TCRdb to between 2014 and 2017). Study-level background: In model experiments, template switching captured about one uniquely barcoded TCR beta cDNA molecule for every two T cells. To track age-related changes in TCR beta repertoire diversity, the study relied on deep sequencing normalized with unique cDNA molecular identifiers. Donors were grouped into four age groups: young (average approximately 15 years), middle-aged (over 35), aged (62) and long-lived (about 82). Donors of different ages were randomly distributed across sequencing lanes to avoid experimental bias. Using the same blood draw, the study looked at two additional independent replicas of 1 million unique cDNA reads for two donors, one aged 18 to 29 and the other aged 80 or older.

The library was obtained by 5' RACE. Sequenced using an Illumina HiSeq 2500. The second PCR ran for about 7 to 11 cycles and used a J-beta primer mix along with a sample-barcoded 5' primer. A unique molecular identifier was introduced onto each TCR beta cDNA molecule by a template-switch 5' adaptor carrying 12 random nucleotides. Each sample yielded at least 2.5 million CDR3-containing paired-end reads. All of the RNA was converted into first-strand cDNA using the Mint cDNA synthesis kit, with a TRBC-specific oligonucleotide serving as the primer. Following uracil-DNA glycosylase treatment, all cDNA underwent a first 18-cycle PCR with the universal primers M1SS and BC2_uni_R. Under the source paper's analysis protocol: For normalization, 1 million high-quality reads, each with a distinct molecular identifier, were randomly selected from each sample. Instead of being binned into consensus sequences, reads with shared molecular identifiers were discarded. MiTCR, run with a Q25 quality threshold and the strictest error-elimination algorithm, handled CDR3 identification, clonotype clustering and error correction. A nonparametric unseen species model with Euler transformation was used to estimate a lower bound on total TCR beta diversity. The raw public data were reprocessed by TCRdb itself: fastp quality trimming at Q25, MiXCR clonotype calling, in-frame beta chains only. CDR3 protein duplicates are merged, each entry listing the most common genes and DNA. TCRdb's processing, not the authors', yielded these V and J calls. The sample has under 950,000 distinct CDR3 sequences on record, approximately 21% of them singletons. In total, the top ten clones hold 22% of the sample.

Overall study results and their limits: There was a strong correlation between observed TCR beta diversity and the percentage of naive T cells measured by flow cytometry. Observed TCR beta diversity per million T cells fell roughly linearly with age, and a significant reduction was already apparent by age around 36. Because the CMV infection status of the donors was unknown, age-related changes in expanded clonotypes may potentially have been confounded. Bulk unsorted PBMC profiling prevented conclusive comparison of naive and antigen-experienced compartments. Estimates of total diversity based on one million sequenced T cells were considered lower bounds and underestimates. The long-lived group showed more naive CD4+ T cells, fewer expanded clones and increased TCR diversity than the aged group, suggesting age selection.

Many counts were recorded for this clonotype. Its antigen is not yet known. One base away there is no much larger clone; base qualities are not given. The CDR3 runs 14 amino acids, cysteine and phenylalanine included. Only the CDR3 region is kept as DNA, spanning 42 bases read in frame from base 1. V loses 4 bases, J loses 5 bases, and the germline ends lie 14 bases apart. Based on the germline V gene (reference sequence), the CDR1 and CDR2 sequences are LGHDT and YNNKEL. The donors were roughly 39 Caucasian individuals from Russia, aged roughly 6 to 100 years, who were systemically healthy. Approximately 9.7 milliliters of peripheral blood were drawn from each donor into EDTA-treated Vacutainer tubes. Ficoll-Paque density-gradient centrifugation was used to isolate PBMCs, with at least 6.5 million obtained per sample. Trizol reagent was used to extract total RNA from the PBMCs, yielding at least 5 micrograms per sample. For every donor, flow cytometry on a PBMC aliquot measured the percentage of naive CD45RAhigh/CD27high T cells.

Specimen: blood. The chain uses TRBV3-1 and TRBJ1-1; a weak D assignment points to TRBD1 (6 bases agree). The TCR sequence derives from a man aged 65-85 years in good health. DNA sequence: TGTGCCAGCAGCCTCAAAGCAGGGGCGACTGAAGCTTTCTTT. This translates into CASSLKAGATEAFF. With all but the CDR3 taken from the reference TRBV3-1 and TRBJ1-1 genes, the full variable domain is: DTAVSQTPKYLVTQMGNDKSIKCEQNLGHDTMYWYKQDSKKFLKIMFSYNNKELIINETVPNRFSPKSPDKAHLNLHINSLELGDSAVYFCASSLKAGATEAFFGQGTRLTVV.